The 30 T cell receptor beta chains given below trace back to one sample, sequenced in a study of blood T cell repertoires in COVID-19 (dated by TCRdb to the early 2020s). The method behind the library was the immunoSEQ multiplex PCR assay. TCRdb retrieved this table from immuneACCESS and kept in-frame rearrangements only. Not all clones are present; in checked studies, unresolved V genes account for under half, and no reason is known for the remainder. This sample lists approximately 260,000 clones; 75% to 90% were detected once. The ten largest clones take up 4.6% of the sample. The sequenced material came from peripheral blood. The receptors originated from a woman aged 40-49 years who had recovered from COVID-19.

In DNA form, the CDR3 reads TGTGCCAGCAGCGCAAGACTAGCGGGGAGGGGGCCAGATACGCAGTATTTT. Its translation is CASSARLAGRGPDTQYF. This chain uses TRBV7-7 with TRBJ2-3; 11 positions match TRBD2. V shed 5 bases and J 4 bases; nucleotides not matched to a gene: 11. The CDR3 consists of 17 residues. The V gene's germline CDR1 is SSHAT and CDR2 FNYEAQ (reference sequence).

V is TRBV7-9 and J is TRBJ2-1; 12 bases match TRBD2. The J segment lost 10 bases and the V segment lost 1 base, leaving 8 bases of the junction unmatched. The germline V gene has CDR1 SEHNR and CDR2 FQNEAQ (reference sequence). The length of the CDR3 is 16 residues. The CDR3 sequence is CASSLGLAGAGGEQFF. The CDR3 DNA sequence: TGTGCCAGCAGCTTAGGACTAGCGGGGGCTGGTGGGGAGCAGTTCTTC.

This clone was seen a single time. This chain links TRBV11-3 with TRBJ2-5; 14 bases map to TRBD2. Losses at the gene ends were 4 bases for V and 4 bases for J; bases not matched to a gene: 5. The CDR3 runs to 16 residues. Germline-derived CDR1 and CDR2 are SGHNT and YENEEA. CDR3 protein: CASSSGLAGAGETQYF. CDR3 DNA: TGTGCCAGCAGCTCGGGACTAGCGGGAGCTGGAGAGACCCAGTACTTC.

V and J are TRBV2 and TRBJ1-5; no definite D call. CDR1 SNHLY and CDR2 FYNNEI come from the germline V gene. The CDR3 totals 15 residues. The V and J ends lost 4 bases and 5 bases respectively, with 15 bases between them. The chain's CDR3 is CASSAGRIPDQPQHF. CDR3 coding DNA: TGTGCCAGCAGTGCAGGCAGAATCCCAGATCAGCCCCAGCATTTT. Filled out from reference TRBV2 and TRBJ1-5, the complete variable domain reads EPEVTQTPSHQVTQMGQEVILRCVPISNHLYFYWYRQILGQKVEFLVSFYNNEISEKSEIFDDQFSVERPDGSNFTLKIRSTKLEDSAMYFCASSAGRIPDQPQHFGDGTRLSIL.

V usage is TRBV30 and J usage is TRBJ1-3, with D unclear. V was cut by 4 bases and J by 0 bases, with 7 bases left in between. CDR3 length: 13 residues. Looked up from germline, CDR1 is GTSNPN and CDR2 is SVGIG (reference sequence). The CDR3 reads CAWNRRSGNTIYF. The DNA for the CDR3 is TGTGCCTGGAACAGACGCTCTGGAAACACCATATATTTT.

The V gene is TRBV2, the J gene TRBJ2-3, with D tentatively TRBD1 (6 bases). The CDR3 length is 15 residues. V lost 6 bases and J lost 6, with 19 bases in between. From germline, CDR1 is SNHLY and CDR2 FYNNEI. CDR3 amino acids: CASRWDTRLVDTQYF. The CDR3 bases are TGTGCCAGCAGGTGGGACACGCGATTGGTGGATACGCAGTATTTT. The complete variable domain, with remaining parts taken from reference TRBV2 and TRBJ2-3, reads EPEVTQTPSHQVTQMGQEVILRCVPISNHLYFYWYRQILGQKVEFLVSFYNNEISEKSEIFDDQFSVERPDGSNFTLKIRSTKLEDSAMYFCASRWDTRLVDTQYFGPGTRLTVL.

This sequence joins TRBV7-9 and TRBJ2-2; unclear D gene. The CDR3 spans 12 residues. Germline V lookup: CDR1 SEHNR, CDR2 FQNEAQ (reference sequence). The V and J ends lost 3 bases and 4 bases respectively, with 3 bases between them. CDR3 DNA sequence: TGTGCCAGCAGCTTCGGCACCGGGGAGCTGTTTTTT. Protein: CASSFGTGELFF. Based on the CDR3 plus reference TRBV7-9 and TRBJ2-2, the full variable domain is DTGVSQNPRHKITKRGQNVTFRCDPISEHNRLYWYRQTLGQGPEFLTYFQNEAQLEKSRLLSDRFSAERPKGSFSTLEIQRTEQGDSAMYLCASSFGTGELFFGEGSRLTVL.

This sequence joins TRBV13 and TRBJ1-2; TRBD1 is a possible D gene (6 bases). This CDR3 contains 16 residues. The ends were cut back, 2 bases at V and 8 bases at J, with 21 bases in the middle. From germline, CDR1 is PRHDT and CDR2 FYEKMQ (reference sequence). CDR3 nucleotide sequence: TGTGCCAGCAGCTTATTTCAGGAGGACACAGGGCACGGCTACACCTTC. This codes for CASSLFQEDTGHGYTF.

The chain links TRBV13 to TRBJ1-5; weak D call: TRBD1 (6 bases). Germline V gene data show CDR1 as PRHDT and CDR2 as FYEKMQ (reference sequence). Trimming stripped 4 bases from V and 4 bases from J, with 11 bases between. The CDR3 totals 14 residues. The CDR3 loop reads CASSSRGWNQPQHF. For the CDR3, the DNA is TGTGCCAGCAGCTCCAGGGGTTGGAATCAGCCCCAGCATTTT.

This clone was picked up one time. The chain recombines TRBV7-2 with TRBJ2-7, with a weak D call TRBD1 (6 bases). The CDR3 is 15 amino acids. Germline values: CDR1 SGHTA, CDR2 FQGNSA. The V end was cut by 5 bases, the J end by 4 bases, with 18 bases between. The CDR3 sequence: CASSPVGGAAYEQYF. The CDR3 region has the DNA TGTGCCAGCAGCCCAGTTGGGGGCGCCGCGTACGAGCAGTACTTC.

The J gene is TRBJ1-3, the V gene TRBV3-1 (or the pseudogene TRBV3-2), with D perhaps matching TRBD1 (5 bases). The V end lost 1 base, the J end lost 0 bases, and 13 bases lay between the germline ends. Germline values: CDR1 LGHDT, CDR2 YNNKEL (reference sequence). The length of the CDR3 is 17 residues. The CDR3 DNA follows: TGTGCCAGCAGCCAAGGGGGCCCGATCCTCTCTGGAAACACCATATATTTT. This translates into CASSQGGPILSGNTIYF.

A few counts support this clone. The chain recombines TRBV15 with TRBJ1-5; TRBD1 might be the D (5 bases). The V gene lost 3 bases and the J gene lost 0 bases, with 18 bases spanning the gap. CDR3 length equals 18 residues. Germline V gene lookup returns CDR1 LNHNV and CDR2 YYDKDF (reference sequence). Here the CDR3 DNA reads TGTGCCACCAGCAGGCCGGGACGGGGGAGATATAGCAATCAGCCCCAGCATTTT. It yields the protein CATSRPGRGRYSNQPQHF. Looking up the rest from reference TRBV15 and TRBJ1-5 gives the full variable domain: DAMVIQNPRYQVTQFGKPVTLSCSQTLNHNVMYWYQQKSSQAPKLLFHYYDKDFNNEADTPDNFQSRRPNTSFCFLDIRSPGLGDTAMYLCATSRPGRGRYSNQPQHFGDGTRLSIL.

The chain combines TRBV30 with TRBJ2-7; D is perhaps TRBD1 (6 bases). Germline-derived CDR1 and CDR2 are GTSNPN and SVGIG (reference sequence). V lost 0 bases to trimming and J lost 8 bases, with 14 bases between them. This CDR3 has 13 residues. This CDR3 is CAWSVPRGRKQYF. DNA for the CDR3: TGTGCCTGGAGTGTACCCAGGGGAAGGAAGCAGTACTTC.

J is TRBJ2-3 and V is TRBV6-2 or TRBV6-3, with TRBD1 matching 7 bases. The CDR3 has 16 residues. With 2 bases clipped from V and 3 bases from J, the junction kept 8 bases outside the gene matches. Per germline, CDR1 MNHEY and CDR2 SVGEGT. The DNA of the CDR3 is TGTGCCAGCAGTTACAGGATAGGGGGCAGAACAGATACGCAGTATTTT. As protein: CASSYRIGGRTDTQYF.

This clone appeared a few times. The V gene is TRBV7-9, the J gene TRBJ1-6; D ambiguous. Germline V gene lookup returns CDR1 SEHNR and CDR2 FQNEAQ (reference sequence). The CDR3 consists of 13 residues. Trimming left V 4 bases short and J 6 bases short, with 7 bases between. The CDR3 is CASSSETNSPLHF. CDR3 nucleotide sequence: TGTGCCAGCAGCTCGGAGACTAATTCACCCCTCCACTTT.

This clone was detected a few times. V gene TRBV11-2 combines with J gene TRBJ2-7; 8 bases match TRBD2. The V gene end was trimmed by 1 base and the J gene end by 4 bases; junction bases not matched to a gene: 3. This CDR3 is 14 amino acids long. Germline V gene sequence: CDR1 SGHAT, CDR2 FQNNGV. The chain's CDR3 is CASSLVGGAYEQYF. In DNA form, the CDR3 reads TGTGCCAGCAGCTTAGTCGGGGGGGCTTACGAGCAGTACTTC.

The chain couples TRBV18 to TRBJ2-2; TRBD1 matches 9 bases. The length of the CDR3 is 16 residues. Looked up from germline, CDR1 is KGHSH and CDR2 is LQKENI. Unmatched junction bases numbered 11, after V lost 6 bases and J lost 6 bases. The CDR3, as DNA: TGTGCCAGCTCGCTGAGGGCGGGACAGGGATCCGGGGAGCTGTTTTTT. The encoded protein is CASSLRAGQGSGELFF.

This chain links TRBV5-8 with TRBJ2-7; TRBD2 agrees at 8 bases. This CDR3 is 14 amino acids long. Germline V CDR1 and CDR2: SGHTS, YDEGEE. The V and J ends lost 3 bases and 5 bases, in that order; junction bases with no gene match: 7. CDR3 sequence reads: CASSYYRGGDEQYV. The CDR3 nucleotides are TGTGCCAGCAGCTATTACCGGGGGGGCGACGAGCAGTACGTC.

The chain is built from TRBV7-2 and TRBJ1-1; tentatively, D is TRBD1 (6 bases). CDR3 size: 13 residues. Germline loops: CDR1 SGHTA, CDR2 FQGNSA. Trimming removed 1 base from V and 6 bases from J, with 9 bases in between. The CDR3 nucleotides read TGTGCCAGCAGCTTAGACCCAGGGGCTGAAGCTTTCTTT. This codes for CASSLDPGAEAFF.

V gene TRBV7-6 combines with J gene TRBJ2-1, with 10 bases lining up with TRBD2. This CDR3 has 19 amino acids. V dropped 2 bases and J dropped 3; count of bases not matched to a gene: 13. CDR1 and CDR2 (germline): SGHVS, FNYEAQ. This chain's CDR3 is CASSLNPWASGSLYNEQFF. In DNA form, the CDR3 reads TGTGCCAGCAGCTTAAACCCCTGGGCTAGCGGGAGCCTCTACAATGAGCAGTTCTTC.

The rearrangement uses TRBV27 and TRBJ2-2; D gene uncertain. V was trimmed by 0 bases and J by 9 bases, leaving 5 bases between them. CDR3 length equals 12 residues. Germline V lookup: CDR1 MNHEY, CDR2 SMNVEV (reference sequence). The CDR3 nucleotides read TGTGCCAGCAGTTTATCGTTCAGGGAGCTGTTTTTT. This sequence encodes CASSLSFRELFF.

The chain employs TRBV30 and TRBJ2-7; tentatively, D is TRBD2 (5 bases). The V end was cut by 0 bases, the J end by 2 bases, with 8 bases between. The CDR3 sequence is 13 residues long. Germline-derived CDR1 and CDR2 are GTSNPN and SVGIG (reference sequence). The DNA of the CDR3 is TGTGCCTGGAGTGTAGGACTCACCTACGAGCAGTACTTC. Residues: CAWSVGLTYEQYF.

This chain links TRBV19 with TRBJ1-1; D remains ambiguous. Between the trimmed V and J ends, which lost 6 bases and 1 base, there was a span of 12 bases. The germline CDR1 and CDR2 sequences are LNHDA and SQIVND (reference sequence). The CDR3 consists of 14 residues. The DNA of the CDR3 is TGTGCCAGTAGCCCCTCGGACTCGAACACTGAAGCTTTCTTT. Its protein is CASSPSDSNTEAFF.

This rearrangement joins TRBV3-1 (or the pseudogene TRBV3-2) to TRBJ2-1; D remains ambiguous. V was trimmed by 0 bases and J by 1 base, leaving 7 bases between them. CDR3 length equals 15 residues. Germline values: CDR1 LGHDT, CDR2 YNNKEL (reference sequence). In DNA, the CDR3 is TGTGCCAGCAGCCAAGATACCGGGTCCTACAATGAGCAGTTCTTC. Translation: CASSQDTGSYNEQFF.

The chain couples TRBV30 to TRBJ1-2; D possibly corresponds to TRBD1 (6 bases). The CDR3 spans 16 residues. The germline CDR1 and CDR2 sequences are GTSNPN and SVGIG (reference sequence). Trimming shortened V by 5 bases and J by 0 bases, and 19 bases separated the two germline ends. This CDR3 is CAWFRDTNTPNYGYTF. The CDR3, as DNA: TGTGCCTGGTTCCGGGACACAAATACTCCTAACTATGGCTACACCTTC.

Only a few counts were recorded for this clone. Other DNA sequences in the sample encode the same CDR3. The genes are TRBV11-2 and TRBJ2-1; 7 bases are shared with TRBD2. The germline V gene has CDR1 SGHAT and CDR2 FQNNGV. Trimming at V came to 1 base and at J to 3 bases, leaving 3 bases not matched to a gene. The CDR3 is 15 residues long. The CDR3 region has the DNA TGTGCCAGCAGCTTAGGCCTAGCGGACTACAATGAGCAGTTCTTC. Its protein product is CASSLGLADYNEQFF.

The CDR3 nucleotides read TGTGCCAGCAGTTACCGCGGCCGCTACGAGCAGTACGTC. This encodes CASSYRGRYEQYV. This sequence joins TRBV6-2 or TRBV6-3 and TRBJ2-7; D not resolved. The CDR3 totals 13 residues. The germline gives CDR1 MNHEY, CDR2 SVGEGT. The V and J ends lost 2 bases and 3 bases respectively, with 8 bases between them.

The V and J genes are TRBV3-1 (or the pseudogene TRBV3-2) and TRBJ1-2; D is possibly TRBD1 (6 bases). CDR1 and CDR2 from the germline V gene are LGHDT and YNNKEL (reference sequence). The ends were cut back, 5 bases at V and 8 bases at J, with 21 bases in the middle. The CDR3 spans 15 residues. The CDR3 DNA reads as TGTGCCAGCAGCAGAGAGACAGGTTTTGGACTCGGCTACACCTTC. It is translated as CASSRETGFGLGYTF.

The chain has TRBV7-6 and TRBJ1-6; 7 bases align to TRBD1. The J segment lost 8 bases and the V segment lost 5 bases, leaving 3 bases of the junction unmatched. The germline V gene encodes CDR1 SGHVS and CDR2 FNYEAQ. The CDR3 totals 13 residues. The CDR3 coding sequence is TGTGCCAGCAGCGAGACAGGGCATTCACCCCTCCACTTT. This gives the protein CASSETGHSPLHF. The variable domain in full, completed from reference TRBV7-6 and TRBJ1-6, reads GAGVSQSPRYKVTKRGQDVALRCDPISGHVSLYWYRQALGQGPEFLTYFNYEAQQDKSGLPNDRFSAERPEGSISTLTIQRTEQRDSAMYRCASSETGHSPLHFGNGTRLTVT.

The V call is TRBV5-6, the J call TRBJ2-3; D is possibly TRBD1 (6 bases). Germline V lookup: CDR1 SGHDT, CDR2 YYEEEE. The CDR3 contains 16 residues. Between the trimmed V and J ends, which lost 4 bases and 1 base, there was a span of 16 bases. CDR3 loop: CASSQPGTQGTDTQYF. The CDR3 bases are TGTGCCAGCAGCCAACCCGGGACACAAGGCACAGATACGCAGTATTTT.